This T cell receptor (beta chain) was documented in a study of T cells in Graves' hyperthyroidism and ophthalmopathy. Germline lookup yields CDR1 SGHVS and CDR2 FQNEAQ. The CDR3 contains 18 residues. Deletions cut 5 bases from V and 5 bases from J, with 26 bases between. Researchers barred patients who had uncontrolled infection, other autoimmune disease, pregnancy or lactation. Any symptoms of ophthalmopathy came after the first hyperthyroidism diagnosis, from which the blood sample dates. General study points: Blood also showed most of the thyroid clonotypes that were expanded above 0.001. Ophthalmopathy was predicted by the model a median of around 5.9 months ahead of onset.

This clonotype showed up many times. What it recognizes is unknown. TCR beta CDR3 regions were amplified from RNA. In the first-round RT-PCR of the TCR CDR3, the HTBI primer set was used. MiXCR, run by TCRdb on the multiplex PCR reads, gives a single entry per CDR3 protein. The data contain over 700,000 distinct CDR3 sequences, over 15% of them singletons. The sequenced sample consisted of blood. J is TRBJ2-3 and V is TRBV7-8; D may be TRBD2 (6 bases). The source is a woman aged 50 to 65 with Graves' hyperthyroidism that later progressed to Graves' ophthalmopathy. The CDR3 is CASSRHQATSGVLDTQYF. The DNA for the CDR3 is TGTGCCAGCAGCCGCCACCAGGCTACCTCGGGAGTTCTAGATACGCAGTATTTT.